The clone carrying this T cell receptor (beta chain) was counted between two and nine times. Its target is not known. The TCR beta library used iRepertoire HTBI primers with Arm-PCR amplification of CDR3. TCRdb reprocessed the multiplex PCR reads via MiXCR and lists one record per CDR3 protein. The sample contains about 290,000 distinct CDR3 sequences, 20% to 25% of which appear only once. Time point specified: persistent/refractory GD, antithyroid drugs over 5 years with positive TRAb. The authors made the TCR library using RNA they extracted from PBMCs. The sample belongs to a study of regulatory T cells in long-lasting Graves disease. About the study: Disease was considered persistent Graves' disease after over 5 years of antithyroid drugs (with positive TSH receptor antibodies). General study results and limits: Tissue studied was limited to peripheral blood, excluding thyroid tissue. Persistent disease was associated with favored TRBV28 usage and with favored use of TRBJ1-2 and TRBJ2-5.

The CDR3 is 14 amino acids. Trimming cost V 4 bases and J 3 bases, with 10 bases left between them. Germline V gives CDR1 SGHRS, CDR2 YFSETQ. This sample comprised peripheral blood mononuclear cells (PBMCs), obtained when the disease was refractory, from a patient treated with antithyroid drugs. The clonotype originates from a female donor with Graves disease. The chain is built from TRBV5-1 and TRBJ2-2; no definite D call. Written as DNA, the CDR3 is TGCGCCAGCAGCGAGGTCCCTGACACCGGGGAGCTGTTTTTT. It codes for CASSEVPDTGELFF.